The 19 T cell receptor beta chains given below trace back to one sample, sequenced in a study of radiation and T cells in renal cell carcinoma. Specified time point: blood 2 weeks post-SBRT. Treatment of the sample: 15 Gy SBRT to primary tumor, nephrectomy 4 weeks later. The table came from immunoSEQ multiplex PCR; TCRdb's copy has only in-frame clones and leaves some out. This repertoire shows about 130,000 clones, approximately 80% found once; its top ten account for over 1.5%. This specimen consisted of blood, obtained from a patient whose treatment included radiotherapy and nephrectomy. The receptor source for this set is a woman aged 55-75 years with renal cell carcinoma.

The J gene is TRBJ1-2, the V gene TRBV10-3; no definite D call. The CDR3 totals 16 residues. Germline V gives CDR1 ENHRY, CDR2 SYGVKD. Between the trimmed V and J ends, which lost 7 bases and 0 bases, there was a span of 18 bases. The CDR3 bases are TGTGCCATCAAACTTTTGGGCCCCGGGGCTAACTATGGCTACACCTTC. Protein: CAIKLLGPGANYGYTF.

A few counts support this clone. The chain combines TRBV19 with TRBJ1-4, with 8 bases lining up with TRBD1. J was trimmed by 6 bases and V by 4 bases; bases with no gene match: 7. The CDR3 extends over 15 amino acids. Germline V lookup: CDR1 LNHDA, CDR2 SQIVND (reference sequence). The CDR3 DNA follows: TGTGCCAGTAGTAAGGGCAGGGGGCCGGATGAAAAACTGTTTTTT. It encodes CASSKGRGPDEKLFF.

The chain carries TRBV7-2 and TRBJ2-3; TRBD2 matches at 12 bases. This CDR3 contains 17 residues. The germline gives CDR1 SGHTA, CDR2 FQGNSA. Losses at the gene ends were 1 base for V and 5 bases for J; bases not matched to a gene: 7. CDR3 DNA: TGTGCCAGCAGCTTAGGCCCTAGCGGGGGGGCGATAGATACGCAGTATTTT. This sequence encodes CASSLGPSGGAIDTQYF.

This rearrangement joins TRBV7-9 to TRBJ2-1; no definite D call. In germline, CDR1 is SEHNR, CDR2 FQNEAQ (reference sequence). V was trimmed by 3 bases and J by 4 bases, leaving 7 bases between them. The CDR3 consists of 13 residues. The CDR3 bases are TGTGCCAGCAGCTTTGGGGATTACAATGAGCAGTTCTTC. It yields the protein CASSFGDYNEQFF.

This clone has a count of ten or more. This sample also contains other DNA sequences that code for the same CDR3. The V call is TRBV6-1, the J call TRBJ1-3, with D possibly being TRBD1 (5 bases). CDR3 size: 14 residues. From germline, CDR1 is MNHNS and CDR2 SASEGT. V was pared by 6 bases and J by 0 bases, with 9 bases between. The CDR3 bases are TGTGCCAGCAGGGAGGGGAGCTCTGGAAACACCATATATTTT. Translating gives CASREGSSGNTIYF.

The gene calls are TRBV6-5 and TRBJ1-5, with D tentatively TRBD1 (5 bases). The ends were cut back, 8 bases at V and 9 bases at J, with 14 bases in the middle. The CDR3 extends over 12 amino acids. CDR1 and CDR2 (germline): MNHEY, SVGAGI. The CDR3 nucleotides are TGTGCCAGCCGGTCGGGGGGAGGGCCCCAGCATTTT. Translation: CASRSGGGPQHF.

V usage is TRBV6-6 and J usage is TRBJ2-5; maybe TRBD1 (5 bases). The CDR3 sequence is 14 residues long. V lost 6 bases and J 2 bases, leaving 13 bases between the germline ends. Germline V gene lookup returns CDR1 MNHNY and CDR2 SVGAGI (reference sequence). CDR3 in amino acids: CASRDYSGQETQYF. CDR3 nucleotides: TGTGCCAGCAGAGATTACTCAGGGCAAGAGACCCAGTACTTC.

The chain combines TRBV21-1 with TRBJ1-1. TRBV21-1 is reported as a pseudogene. This CDR3 region has 21 residues. The CDR3 sequence: CASSKAPEVSRGREKNTEAFF. For the CDR3, the DNA is TGTGCCAGCAGCAAAGCGCCCGAAGTGAGCCGGGGGCGAGAGAAGAACACTGAAGCTTTCTTT.

This clone was recorded only once. This chain connects TRBV7-9 to TRBJ2-1; 9 bases align to TRBD1. Germline loops: CDR1 SEHNR, CDR2 FQNEAQ (reference sequence). The CDR3 runs to 17 residues. V lost 4 bases and J lost 1; bases outside the gene matches: 8. This CDR3 is CASSSGDRGISYNEQFF. CDR3 sequence (DNA): TGTGCCAGCAGCTCGGGAGACAGGGGGATTTCCTACAATGAGCAGTTCTTC.

This clone showed up just a few times. V and J are TRBV6-1 and TRBJ2-6; TRBD1 matches at 11 bases. The V and J ends lost 4 bases and 3 bases, in that order; junction bases with no gene match: 5. Germline loops: CDR1 MNHNS, CDR2 SASEGT. The CDR3 length is 17 residues. CDR3 residues: CASSARTGGIGANVLTF. In DNA, the CDR3 is TGTGCCAGCAGTGCCCGGACAGGGGGCATTGGGGCCAACGTCCTGACTTTC.

This chain joins TRBV5-1 and TRBJ2-3; 12 bases are a match to TRBD2. The junction had 7 bases not matched to a gene; V was cut back by 7 bases and J by 4 bases. CDR1 and CDR2 (germline): SGHRS, YFSETQ. The CDR3 length is 15 residues. The CDR3 loop is CASGSSGGAPDTQYF. The CDR3 DNA is TGCGCCAGCGGATCTAGCGGGGGGGCCCCAGATACGCAGTATTTT.

The rearrangement joins TRBV6-5 to TRBJ2-7; 8 nucleotides match TRBD1. Germline V CDR1 and CDR2: MNHEY, SVGAGI. The junction had 12 bases not matched to a gene; V was cut back by 6 bases and J by 5 bases. The CDR3 covers 15 residues. As DNA, the CDR3 is TGTGCCAGCAGCCGACGGGGGACAGGAGCAGACGAGCAGTACTTC. Translation gives CASSRRGTGADEQYF.

The gene calls are TRBV19 and TRBJ1-1; D may be TRBD1 (5 bases). The germline V gene has CDR1 LNHDA and CDR2 SQIVND (reference sequence). The CDR3 has 14 residues. The V end lost 3 bases, the J end lost 1 base, and 9 bases lay between the germline ends. CDR3 coding DNA: TGTGCCAGTAGTATGCGGGGGGAGAACACTGAAGCTTTCTTT. Its protein product is CASSMRGENTEAFF.

The chain carries TRBV5-1 and TRBJ2-5; 13 positions agree with TRBD2. The CDR3 runs 18 residues. Germline CDR1 SGHRS, CDR2 YFSETQ. The V gene end was trimmed by 0 bases and the J gene end by 0 bases; junction bases not matched to a gene: 5. The CDR3 loop is CASSLATSGGQYQETQYF. Written as DNA, the CDR3 is TGCGCCAGCAGCTTGGCGACTAGCGGGGGGCAGTACCAAGAGACCCAGTACTTC. Full variable domain (rest looked up from reference TRBV5-1 and TRBJ2-5): KAGVTQTPRYLIKTRGQQVTLSCSPISGHRSVSWYQQTPGQGLQFLFEYFSETQRNKGNFPGRFSGRQFSNSRSEMNVSTLELGDSALYLCASSLATSGGQYQETQYFGPGTRLLVL.

This chain joins TRBV5-4 and TRBJ1-3; D not certain. Germline lookup yields CDR1 SGHNT and CDR2 YYREEE (reference sequence). The length of the CDR3 is 13 residues. Trimming removed 0 bases from V and 4 bases from J, with 5 bases in between. The CDR3 protein is CASSLAGGNTIYF. The CDR3 bases are TGTGCCAGCAGCTTGGCGGGCGGAAACACCATATATTTT.

The CDR3 loop is CASSTLRDSFNEQYF. DNA of the CDR3: TGTGCCAGCAGTACGCTCCGGGACAGTTTCAACGAGCAGTACTTC. The chain couples TRBV28 to TRBJ2-7, with TRBD1 matching over 7 bases. Germline assignment: CDR1 MDHEN and CDR2 SYDVKM. This CDR3 contains 15 residues. Germline trimming cut 5 bases from V and 5 bases from J; bases unmatched to any gene: 12.

This clone was seen more than once but under ten times. The gene calls are TRBV27 and TRBJ1-6, with TRBD1 matching 7 bases. CDR1 and CDR2 (germline): MNHEY, SMNVEV (reference sequence). This CDR3 contains 15 residues. V lost 2 bases, J lost 10 bases, and 8 bases stayed unmatched. CDR3 nucleotides: TGTGCCAGCAGTTTACTCGCAGGGGGAAGGTCACCCCTCCACTTT. It encodes CASSLLAGGRSPLHF.

The chain uses TRBV28 and TRBJ1-3, with D uncertain. The CDR3 consists of 17 residues. Trimming took 6 bases from V and 3 from J, leaving 21 bases between them. From germline, CDR1 is MDHEN and CDR2 SYDVKM. The CDR3 loop reads CASSRPEAVGGGNTIYF. Written as DNA, the CDR3 is TGTGCCAGCAGCCGACCCGAAGCAGTTGGAGGTGGAAACACCATATATTTT.

The J gene is TRBJ2-7, the V gene TRBV4-1, with a tentative D call TRBD2 (7 bases). The CDR3 extends over 14 amino acids. Germline V gene data show CDR1 as MGHRA and CDR2 as YSYEKL. V dropped 1 base and J dropped 3 bases, with 10 bases sitting between them. In DNA form, the CDR3 reads TGCGCCAGCAGCCAAGGGGGGGGCGGCTACGAGCAGTACTTC. This sequence encodes CASSQGGGGYEQYF.